This TCR beta chain was documented in a study of radiotherapy plus CTLA-4 blockade in lung cancer. This clone was seen a few times. Profiling relied on immunoSEQ multiplex PCR, and the TCRdb table lists in-frame clones only, not all of them. The sample contains around 100,000 clones, about 80% of which appear only once. CDR1 and CDR2 from the germline V gene are SGHAT and FQNNGV. J lost 7 bases, V lost 2 bases, and 8 bases had no gene match. This CDR3 comprises 16 residues. The chain employs TRBV11-2 and TRBJ2-2; TRBD1 aligns across 9 bases. The sequencing used peripheral blood, collected from a patient treated with radiotherapy plus ipilimumab. The TCR comes from a human donor with non-small cell lung cancer that progressed on radiotherapy plus ipilimumab. Some clones in this sample may be carry-over from other donors' samples. DNA of the CDR3: TGTGCCAGCAGCTTATTTAGCACAGGGGGCATCGGGGAGCTGTTTTTT. It codes for CASSLFSTGGIGELFF.